The TCR beta chain under discussion was sequenced for a study of blood T cell repertoires in COVID-19. From germline, CDR1 is SGHVS and CDR2 FNYEAQ. V dropped 3 bases and J dropped 5 bases, with 12 bases sitting between them. CDR3 length equals 14 residues. The repertoire was sequenced with immunoSEQ multiplex PCR; TCRdb's copy has only in-frame clones and lacks some. The table lists 32,000 or so clones, 85% to 90% of them singletons. Material for sequencing was peripheral blood. V usage is TRBV7-6 and J usage is TRBJ2-3; no definite D call. The clonotype was recovered from a human donor in a cohort sampled during active COVID-19. CDR3 amino acids: CASSFGFRGDTQYF. The CDR3 DNA sequence: TGTGCCAGCAGCTTTGGCTTCCGTGGAGATACGCAGTATTTT.